The 29 T cell receptor beta chains presented below share a single source sample, sequenced in a study of blood T cell repertoires in COVID-19. TCRdb keeps only in-frame clones here, not all; method: immunoSEQ multiplex PCR. The sample has about 160,000 clones; 80% to 90% are singletons. Sequencing was done on a sample of peripheral blood. Receptors were obtained from a woman between 45 and 60 years old with COVID-19, enrolled during active disease.

The chain joins TRBV1 to TRBJ2-3; the table's D call TRBD1 went unverified against the DNA. TRBV1 is shown as a pseudogene. This CDR3 has 13 amino acids. The CDR3 coding sequence is TGCACCAGCAGCCCAGGGTACACAGATACGCAGTATTTT. It specifies CTSSPGYTDTQYF.

The rearrangement joins TRBV18 to TRBJ2-3, with 7 bases lining up with TRBD1. Germline V gene lookup returns CDR1 KGHSH and CDR2 LQKENI. This CDR3 has 15 amino acids. Trimming removed 3 bases from V and 2 bases from J; junction bases left unmatched: 5. Written as DNA, the CDR3 is TGTGCCAGCTCACCTGTAAGGGGGCCCACAGATACGCAGTATTTT. Protein sequence: CASSPVRGPTDTQYF.

This clone was observed a handful of times. The rearrangement links TRBV5-1 to TRBJ2-1, with D unclear. Germline CDR1 reads SGHRS; CDR2 reads YFSETQ. CDR3 length: 15 amino acids. V dropped 0 bases and J dropped 6 bases, with 13 bases sitting between them. CDR3 in DNA: TGCGCCAGCAGCTTGGATGGTCTAGATGCCAATGAGCAGTTCTTC. Protein sequence: CASSLDGLDANEQFF.

The chain joins TRBV15 to TRBJ2-2; 7 nucleotides match TRBD1. This CDR3 region has 17 residues. In germline, CDR1 is LNHNV, CDR2 YYDKDF (reference sequence). V lost 0 bases to trimming and J lost 1 base; unmatched junction nucleotides: 5. CDR3 nucleotides: TGTGCCACCAGCAGAGAAGGACAGGTGATGAACACCGGGGAGCTGTTTTTT. It codes for CATSREGQVMNTGELFF.

The genes are TRBV6-1 and TRBJ2-7; 8 bases are a match to TRBD2. Germline-derived CDR1 and CDR2 are MNHNS and SASEGT. CDR3 length: 18 amino acids. The V and J ends lost 0 bases and 2 bases, in that order; junction bases with no gene match: 12. The CDR3: CASSEALLAGGTPYEQYF. The CDR3 DNA follows: TGTGCCAGCAGTGAAGCGCTTCTGGCGGGGGGAACCCCCTACGAGCAGTACTTC.

This chain connects TRBV18 to TRBJ1-2; D is ambiguous. CDR1 and CDR2 from the germline V gene are KGHSH and LQKENI. The V and J ends lost 0 bases and 3 bases respectively, with 8 bases between them. CDR3 length equals 14 residues. In nucleotides, the CDR3 is TGTGCCAGCTCACCACCGTCCGTAGACTATGGCTACACCTTC. This gives the protein CASSPPSVDYGYTF.

The chain combines TRBV7-3 with TRBJ2-7; 10 nucleotides agree with TRBD1. CDR1 is SGHTA and CDR2 is FQGTGA in the germline V gene. Germline trimming cut 5 bases from V and 6 bases from J; bases unmatched to any gene: 10. The CDR3 has 15 residues. The CDR3 nucleotides read TGTGCCAGCAGCGAGACAGGGGGCCGGTACAGCGAGCAGTACTTC. Its translation: CASSETGGRYSEQYF. Variable domain in full (rest from reference TRBV7-3 and TRBJ2-7): GAGVSQTPSNKVTEKGKYVELRCDPISGHTALYWYRQSLGQGPEFLIYFQGTGAADDSGLPNDRFFAVRPEGSVSTLKIQRTERGDSAVYLCASSETGGRYSEQYFGPGTRLTVT.

The CDR3 spells CASSPRQGRGDTQYF. In nucleotides, the CDR3 is TGTGCCAGCAGCCCCCGACAGGGGAGAGGAGATACGCAGTATTTT. The chain employs TRBV7-2 and TRBJ2-3, with TRBD1 matching 8 bases. The CDR3 length is 15 residues. CDR1 SGHTA and CDR2 FQGNSA come from the germline V gene. Unmatched junction bases numbered 9, after V lost 5 bases and J lost 5 bases. The variable domain in full, completed from reference TRBV7-2 and TRBJ2-3, reads GAGVSQSPSNKVTEKGKDVELRCDPISGHTALYWYRQSLGQGLEFLIYFQGNSAPDKSGLPSDRFSAERTGGSVSTLTIQRTQQEDSAVYLCASSPRQGRGDTQYFGPGTRLTVL.

CDR3 coding DNA: TGTGCTAGTGGAAGGGACTTAGGCACAGATACGCAGTATTTT. Protein sequence: CASGRDLGTDTQYF. V is TRBV12-5 and J is TRBJ2-3; a possible D gene is TRBD2 (6 bases). Looked up from germline, CDR1 is LGHNT and CDR2 is FRNRAP. Trimming pared 6 bases from V and 1 base from J, leaving 11 bases between. CDR3 length: 14 residues.

This chain uses TRBV7-3 with TRBJ2-1; 10 positions agree with TRBD2. Trimming took 5 bases from V and 7 from J; bases not matched to a gene: 8. The germline V gene has CDR1 SGHTA and CDR2 FQGTGA. The CDR3 loop spans 15 amino acids. DNA for the CDR3: TGTGCCAGCAGCCACGCCGGGACTAGCGTAAATGAGCAGTTCTTC. Amino acid sequence: CASSHAGTSVNEQFF. Variable domain in full (rest from reference TRBV7-3 and TRBJ2-1): GAGVSQTPSNKVTEKGKYVELRCDPISGHTALYWYRQSLGQGPEFLIYFQGTGAADDSGLPNDRFFAVRPEGSVSTLKIQRTERGDSAVYLCASSHAGTSVNEQFFGPGTRLTVL.

The J gene is TRBJ2-7, the V gene TRBV27, with a possible D match to TRBD2 (6 bases). Looked up from germline, CDR1 is MNHEY and CDR2 is SMNVEV (reference sequence). The CDR3 sequence is 13 residues long. V dropped 7 bases and J dropped 2 bases, with 12 bases sitting between them. The CDR3 DNA sequence: TGTGCCAGCAACCAAGCGGGTACCTACGAGCAGTACTTC. It codes for CASNQAGTYEQYF.

The gene calls are TRBV19 and TRBJ2-3; D possibly corresponds to TRBD2 (7 bases). CDR1 and CDR2 (germline): LNHDA, SQIVND (reference sequence). V lost 0 bases and J 4 bases, leaving 14 bases between the germline ends. This CDR3 region has 16 residues. CDR3 DNA: TGTGCCAGTAGTATAGAGGGGAGGGGGGGTCCAGATACGCAGTATTTT. Translated: CASSIEGRGGPDTQYF. The variable domain in full, with the rest retrieved from reference TRBV19 and TRBJ2-3, is DGGITQSPKYLFRKEGQNVTLSCEQNLNHDAMYWYRQDPGQGLRLIYYSQIVNDFQKGDIAEGYSVSREKKESFPLTVTSAQKNPTAFYLCASSIEGRGGPDTQYFGPGTRLTVL.

The chain has TRBV4-1 and TRBJ1-2; 7 bases fit TRBD1. The CDR3 contains 15 residues. Germline-derived CDR1 and CDR2 are MGHRA and YSYEKL. With V trimmed by 0 bases and J by 3 bases, 4 bases remained unmatched. The CDR3: CASSQDTGAYYGYTF. CDR3 DNA: TGCGCCAGCAGCCAAGATACAGGGGCTTACTATGGCTACACCTTC.

CDR3 sequence (DNA): TGTGCCAGTTCAGGGCACCCCGGGACAGCCCAGCATTTT. Residues: CASSGHPGTAQHF. The V and J genes are TRBV25-1 and TRBJ1-5; TRBD1 matches 7 bases. V lost 9 bases and J lost 11; bases outside the gene matches: 13. CDR1 is MGHDK and CDR2 is SYGVNS in the germline V gene. This CDR3 has 13 amino acids.

The CDR3 protein is CAWVPATTSYEQYF. In DNA form, the CDR3 reads TGTGCCTGGGTCCCAGCAACTACCTCCTACGAGCAGTACTTC. The V call is TRBV30, the J call TRBJ2-7; D is ambiguous. This CDR3 has 14 amino acids. Per the germline V gene, CDR1 is GTSNPN and CDR2 is SVGIG (reference sequence). With 5 bases removed from V and 0 bases from J, the gap between germline ends came to 14 bases. Complete variable domain (other parts from reference TRBV30 and TRBJ2-7): SQTIHQWPATLVQPVGSPLSLECTVEGTSNPNLYWYRQAAGRGLQLLFYSVGIGQISSEVPQNLSASRPQDRQFILSSKKLLLSDSGFYLCAWVPATTSYEQYFGPGTRLTVT.

This chain links TRBV13 with TRBJ1-5, with 8 bases matching TRBD1. CDR1 is PRHDT and CDR2 is FYEKMQ in the germline V gene (reference sequence). This CDR3 comprises 14 residues. Germline trimming cut 5 bases from V and 4 bases from J; bases unmatched to any gene: 4. The chain's CDR3 is CASSHRGGNQPQHF. CDR3 in DNA: TGTGCCAGCAGCCACAGGGGGGGAAATCAGCCCCAGCATTTT.

This clone was seen a few times. This chain uses TRBV3-1 (or the pseudogene TRBV3-2) with TRBJ1-6; D uncertain. The V end lost 4 bases, the J end lost 7 bases, and 8 bases lay between the germline ends. The CDR3 is made up of 13 amino acids. The germline gives CDR1 LGHDT, CDR2 YNNKEL (reference sequence). The CDR3 region is CASSLGPNSPLHF. CDR3 DNA: TGTGCCAGCAGCCTGGGCCCGAATTCACCCCTCCACTTT.

This clone was seen only once. The chain couples TRBV5-1 to TRBJ2-5, with TRBD2 matching 12 bases. Per germline, CDR1 SGHRS and CDR2 YFSETQ. V shed 5 bases and J 2 bases; nucleotides not matched to a gene: 7. This CDR3 contains 16 residues. The DNA for the CDR3 is TGCGCCAGCAGGGAGACTAGCGGGGGTTATCAAGAGACCCAGTACTTC. This translates into CASRETSGGYQETQYF.

The chain uses TRBV5-5 and TRBJ2-7; D unresolved. The V and J ends lost 0 bases and 6 bases respectively, with 13 bases between them. The CDR3 covers 14 residues. CDR1 is SGHKS and CDR2 is YYEKEE in the germline V gene (reference sequence). The DNA of the CDR3 is TGTGCCAGCAGCTTGGGACAAGCTGTGGTCGAGCAGTACTTC. Translation: CASSLGQAVVEQYF.

The J gene is TRBJ2-1, the V gene TRBV24-1; TRBD2 aligns across 9 bases. This CDR3 comprises 16 residues. V trimming: 3 bases; J trimming: 4 bases; junction bases outside the gene matches: 6. From germline, CDR1 is KGHDR and CDR2 SFDVKD. The CDR3 sequence is CATSDAIAGEYNEQFF. The CDR3 DNA reads as TGTGCCACCAGTGATGCGATAGCGGGGGAGTACAATGAGCAGTTCTTC.

The genes are TRBV30 and TRBJ2-5, with D possibly matching TRBD2 (6 bases). The CDR3 sequence is 15 residues long. Trimming shortened V by 5 bases and J by 0 bases, and 16 bases separated the two germline ends. CDR1 and CDR2 from the germline V gene are GTSNPN and SVGIG (reference sequence). For the CDR3, the DNA is TGTGCCTGGGGTCCGCCGACTAGTTACCAAGAGACCCAGTACTTC. Translation gives CAWGPPTSYQETQYF.

The V call is TRBV3-1 (or the pseudogene TRBV3-2), the J call TRBJ1-5; D not certain. The germline V and J ends were trimmed by 0 bases and 7 bases, with 7 bases remaining between them. The CDR3 contains 13 residues. Germline CDR1 LGHDT, CDR2 YNNKEL (reference sequence). The CDR3 protein is CASSQERSQPQHF. The CDR3 DNA is TGTGCCAGCAGCCAAGAAAGGAGCCAGCCCCAGCATTTT.

V gene TRBV3-1 (or the pseudogene TRBV3-2) combines with J gene TRBJ1-1; TRBD1 might be the D (6 bases). This CDR3 spans 13 amino acids. The V end lost 6 bases, the J end lost 5 bases, and 13 bases lay between the germline ends. From germline, CDR1 is LGHDT and CDR2 YNNKEL (reference sequence). Here the CDR3 reads CASSYRVATEAFF. CDR3 bases: TGTGCCAGCAGTTACAGGGTAGCGACTGAAGCTTTCTTT.

The chain joins TRBV7-2 to TRBJ2-7, with TRBD2 matching 11 bases. The CDR3 has 15 amino acids. With 2 bases clipped from V and 7 bases from J, the junction kept 7 bases outside the gene matches. The germline gives CDR1 SGHTA, CDR2 FQGNSA. The CDR3 coding sequence is TGTGCCAGCAGCTTACCACTAGCGGGGGCCTGGGAGCAGTACTTC. Its protein product is CASSLPLAGAWEQYF.

To note about this clone: Additional DNA sequences in this sample encode the identical CDR3. This chain connects TRBV5-1 to TRBJ2-2; TRBD2 aligns across 11 bases. The germline V gene has CDR1 SGHRS and CDR2 YFSETQ. Losses at the gene ends were 4 bases for V and 5 bases for J; bases not matched to a gene: 4. This CDR3 is 15 amino acids long. Here the CDR3 DNA reads TGCGCCAGCAGCCTCCTAGCGGGGGGTACCGGGGAGCTGTTTTTT. It yields the protein CASSLLAGGTGELFF.

In its sample, this clone was seen once. V is TRBV7-2 and J is TRBJ2-2; 7 bases align to TRBD1. V lost 3 bases to trimming and J lost 1 base; unmatched junction nucleotides: 5. CDR1 is SGHTA and CDR2 is FQGNSA in the germline V gene. The CDR3 covers 16 residues. CDR3 coding DNA: TGTGCCAGCAGCTTCCTCGGGACAGAGAACACCGGGGAGCTGTTTTTT. It specifies CASSFLGTENTGELFF.

The rearrangement uses TRBV7-3 and TRBJ2-2, with D unclear. V lost 5 bases and J 7 bases, leaving 8 bases between the germline ends. This CDR3 has 12 residues. The germline gives CDR1 SGHTA, CDR2 FQGTGA. In DNA, the CDR3 is TGTGCCAGCAGCCCCCAGGACGGGGAGCTGTTTTTT. Residues: CASSPQDGELFF.

This clone was counted a single time. In the same sample, other DNA sequences code for this CDR3. The chain joins TRBV11-2 to TRBJ2-2, with 8 bases aligning to TRBD1. CDR1 is SGHAT and CDR2 is FQNNGV in the germline V gene. This CDR3 has 14 residues. With 4 bases clipped from V and 4 bases from J, the junction kept 2 bases outside the gene matches. CDR3 amino acids: CASSSQGATGELFF. In nucleotides, the CDR3 is TGTGCCAGCAGCTCCCAGGGGGCCACCGGGGAGCTGTTTTTT. The whole variable domain, remainder taken from reference TRBV11-2 and TRBJ2-2, is EAGVAQSPRYKIIEKRQSVAFWCNPISGHATLYWYQQILGQGPKLLIQFQNNGVVDDSQLPKDRFSAERLKGVDSTLKIQPAKLEDSAVYLCASSSQGATGELFFGEGSRLTVL.

The chain uses TRBV11-2 and TRBJ1-2, with 8 positions matching TRBD1. Per germline, CDR1 SGHAT and CDR2 FQNNGV. The CDR3 totals 13 residues. CDR3 residues: CASGAGGYYGYTF. The CDR3 region has the DNA TGTGCTAGTGGCGCAGGGGGCTACTATGGCTACACCTTC.